These 32 T cell receptor beta chains came from one sample sequenced in a study of T cell repertoires in cytomegalovirus infection. MiXCR, applied by TCRdb to the reads, yields one record per CDR3 protein. This sample has roughly 200,000 distinct CDR3 sequences, with 35% to 40% found just once. These TCRs are of unknown antigen specificity. Here the sequenced sample was CD8+ T cells from cultured PBMCs, taken from culture after CMV antigen stimulation. Receptors were obtained from a human donor in good health (CMV status not recorded). Some clones in this sample may be carry-over from other donors' samples.

This clonotype was observed a handful of times. The chain links TRBV28 to TRBJ2-7, with D hard to call. V was clipped by 5 bases and J by 4 bases, with 15 bases between them. CDR1 is MDHEN and CDR2 is SYDVKM in the germline V gene. The CDR3 is made up of 14 amino acids. The CDR3 here is CASSPRRKNYEQYF. CDR3 bases: TGTGCCAGCAGTCCCCGACGGAAGAATTACGAGCAGTACTTC.

The V and J genes are TRBV3-1 and TRBJ2-7; 9 bases match TRBD1. Germline CDR1 LGHDT, CDR2 YNNKEL (reference sequence). The CDR3 consists of 16 residues. V lost 2 bases and J lost 5; bases outside the gene matches: 10. The CDR3 DNA sequence: TGTGCCAGCAGCCAAATATTAGGGGACAGGGAGCACGAGCAGTACTTC. Residues: CASSQILGDREHEQYF.

In this sample, this clonotype turned up a few times. The chain recombines TRBV7-9 with TRBJ2-7; unclear D gene. This CDR3 contains 13 residues. V was cut by 5 bases and J by 0 bases, with 8 bases left in between. The germline V gene encodes CDR1 SEHNR and CDR2 FQNEAQ (reference sequence). CDR3 nucleotides: TGTGCCAGCAGCCCCGACCACTCCTACGAGCAGTACTTC. This encodes CASSPDHSYEQYF.

The gene calls are TRBV12-5 and TRBJ1-1; tentative D call: TRBD1 (5 bases). Germline CDR1 reads LGHNT; CDR2 reads FRNRAP. The CDR3 covers 15 residues. V shed 0 bases and J shed 8 bases, with 16 bases lying between them. CDR3 region: CASGLVTVAPLEAFF. The CDR3 DNA reads TGTGCTAGTGGTTTGGTGACAGTAGCTCCCCTGGAAGCTTTCTTT.

This clonotype was seen once. The chain uses TRBV10-2 and TRBJ2-1, with D perhaps matching TRBD2 (7 bases). Trimming removed 2 bases from V and 3 bases from J, with 11 bases in between. Germline V gives CDR1 WSHSY, CDR2 SAAADI. The CDR3 covers 15 residues. The CDR3 sequence: CASSEAGALYNEQFF. Written as DNA, the CDR3 is TGCGCCAGCAGTGAGGCGGGGGCTCTCTACAATGAGCAGTTCTTC.

In its sample, this clonotype was seen many times. The J gene is TRBJ1-2, the V gene TRBV7-9, with D possibly being TRBD1 (6 bases). The CDR3 spans 17 residues. The V gene lost 0 bases and the J gene lost 0 bases, with 14 bases spanning the gap. The germline CDR1 and CDR2 sequences are SEHNR and FQNEAQ (reference sequence). Here the CDR3 DNA reads TGTGCCAGCAGCTTAGCGGGACAACCTATAGCTAACTATGGCTACACCTTC. Protein product: CASSLAGQPIANYGYTF. Based on the CDR3 plus reference TRBV7-9 and TRBJ1-2, the full variable domain is DTGVSQNPRHKITKRGQNVTFRCDPISEHNRLYWYRQTLGQGPEFLTYFQNEAQLEKSRLLSDRFSAERPKGSFSTLEIQRTEQGDSAMYLCASSLAGQPIANYGYTFGSGTRLTVV.

The genes are TRBV6-1 and TRBJ2-2; maybe TRBD2 (6 bases). Germline CDR1 and CDR2: MNHNS and SASEGT. V was clipped by 6 bases and J by 5 bases, with 16 bases between them. The CDR3 has 15 residues. For the CDR3, the DNA is TGTGCCAGCAGCGGGAGTTTTTTAGGTACCGGGGAGCTGTTTTTT. Its translation is CASSGSFLGTGELFF.

This chain uses TRBV11-2 with TRBJ1-1; D gene uncertain. The V gene's germline CDR1 is SGHAT and CDR2 FQNNGV. This CDR3 comprises 14 residues. V dropped 1 base and J dropped 6 bases, with 12 bases sitting between them. The CDR3 reads CASSLGPGAPEAFF. The CDR3 DNA follows: TGTGCCAGCAGCTTAGGTCCGGGCGCCCCTGAAGCTTTCTTT.

This clonotype was seen a few times. The chain couples TRBV6-1 to TRBJ2-6; D is possibly TRBD2 (6 bases). Trimming cost V 8 bases and J 2 bases, with 13 bases left between them. The germline V gene encodes CDR1 MNHNS and CDR2 SASEGT. The CDR3 is 15 amino acids. CDR3 protein: CASPTGGTGANVLTF. The CDR3 region has the DNA TGTGCCAGCCCAACAGGAGGGACTGGGGCCAACGTCCTGACTTTC.

The gene calls are TRBV7-9 and TRBJ1-2, with D possibly being TRBD1 (6 bases). V dropped 6 bases and J dropped 1 base, with 12 bases sitting between them. This CDR3 contains 14 residues. The V gene's germline CDR1 is SEHNR and CDR2 FQNEAQ (reference sequence). The CDR3: CASRPGGVNYGYTF. CDR3 coding DNA: TGTGCCAGCAGGCCCGGGGGCGTTAACTATGGCTACACCTTC.

This clonotype turned up a few times. V is TRBV28 and J is TRBJ2-7, with TRBD1 matching 7 bases. The CDR3 is 16 amino acids. With 5 bases clipped from V and 2 bases from J, the junction kept 12 bases outside the gene matches. Germline-derived CDR1 and CDR2 are MDHEN and SYDVKM. In DNA form, the CDR3 reads TGTGCCAGCAGTCCTAGGACAGGCAAACCAACCTACGAGCAGTACTTC. Translated, it gives CASSPRTGKPTYEQYF.

The V and J genes are TRBV6-1 and TRBJ2-1; TRBD2 matches at 14 bases. The CDR3 runs to 18 residues. The germline V gene has CDR1 MNHNS and CDR2 SASEGT. V lost 6 bases to trimming and J lost 4 bases; unmatched junction nucleotides: 11. CDR3 protein: CASSPRGTSGGLYNEQFF. CDR3 in DNA: TGTGCCAGCAGCCCAAGAGGGACTAGCGGGGGCTTATACAATGAGCAGTTCTTC.

This chain links TRBV15 with TRBJ1-3; D is uncertain. The germline CDR1 and CDR2 sequences are LNHNV and YYDKDF (reference sequence). This CDR3 spans 15 amino acids. V lost 1 base and J 0 bases, leaving 7 bases between the germline ends. The CDR3 coding sequence is TGTGCCACCAGCAGAGGTAGAGGCTCTGGAAACACCATATATTTT. Its translation: CATSRGRGSGNTIYF.

This clonotype has a handful of counts. The chain carries TRBV2 and TRBJ1-2; no definite D call. Deletions cut 8 bases from V and 8 bases from J, with 12 bases between. Germline V lookup: CDR1 SNHLY, CDR2 FYNNEI. The CDR3 is 11 residues long. For the CDR3, the DNA is TGTGCCAGCCGAGGACGGGAAGGCTACACCTTC. Translated: CASRGREGYTF.

The V and J genes are TRBV5-5 and TRBJ1-4; D unresolved. The CDR3 has 16 amino acids. The germline CDR1 and CDR2 sequences are SGHKS and YYEKEE (reference sequence). Trimming took 3 bases from V and 0 from J, leaving 12 bases between them. Here the CDR3 reads CASSSPGGPTNEKLFF. The CDR3 DNA sequence: TGTGCCAGCAGCTCGCCGGGAGGCCCAACTAATGAAAAACTGTTTTTT.

V is TRBV20-1 and J is TRBJ2-1; D may be TRBD2 (5 bases). V gave up 1 base and J gave up 2 bases, with 9 bases separating them. The CDR3 spans 14 residues. Per the germline V gene, CDR1 is DFQATT and CDR2 is SNEGSKA (reference sequence). The CDR3 loop is CSARGSGAYNEQFF. For the CDR3, the DNA is TGCAGTGCTAGAGGATCCGGGGCCTACAATGAGCAGTTCTTC.

The chain carries TRBV28 and TRBJ2-3, with TRBD2 matching over 11 bases. This CDR3 comprises 13 residues. V gave up 10 bases and J gave up 11 bases; unmatched junction bases: 11. Per the germline V gene, CDR1 is MDHEN and CDR2 is SYDVKM. This CDR3 reads CAISGLAAPVQYF. The CDR3 region has the DNA TGTGCCATCTCGGGACTAGCGGCTCCAGTGCAGTATTTT.

This clonotype occurred a few times. The chain is built from TRBV7-6 and TRBJ2-3; TRBD2 matches 13 bases. Trimming at V came to 5 bases and at J to 6 bases, leaving 5 bases not matched to a gene. Germline CDR1 reads SGHVS; CDR2 reads FNYEAQ. There are 15 residues in the CDR3. For the CDR3, the DNA is TGTGCCAGCAGCCGTACTAGCGGGGGGGCCGATACGCAGTATTTT. Residues: CASSRTSGGADTQYF.

This clonotype was observed a handful of times. The genes are TRBV9 and TRBJ2-5; 7 bases match TRBD1. The V gene end was trimmed by 4 bases and the J gene end by 2 bases; junction bases not matched to a gene: 5. From germline, CDR1 is SGDLS and CDR2 YYNGEE. This CDR3 contains 14 residues. The CDR3 reads CASSNGTAQETQYF. The DNA of the CDR3 is TGTGCCAGCAGCAATGGGACAGCGCAAGAGACCCAGTACTTC.

This chain joins TRBV13 and TRBJ2-5, with no clear D. V lost 5 bases, J lost 7 bases, and 8 bases lay in between. Germline-derived CDR1 and CDR2 are PRHDT and FYEKMQ (reference sequence). CDR3 length equals 11 residues. The CDR3 DNA reads as TGTGCCAGCAGCGGAGAAAGGACCCAGTACTTC. It encodes CASSGERTQYF. The full variable domain, rest sourced from reference TRBV13 and TRBJ2-5, is AAGVIQSPRHLIKEKRETATLKCYPIPRHDTVYWYQQGPGQDPQFLISFYEKMQSDKGSIPDRFSAQQFSDYHSELNMSSLELGDSALYFCASSGERTQYFGPGTRLLVL.

This clonotype has a handful of counts. This chain connects TRBV12-3 or TRBV12-4 to TRBJ1-5, with D unresolved. The V gene lost 0 bases and the J gene lost 6 bases, with 9 bases spanning the gap. This CDR3 has 14 amino acids. The CDR3 DNA follows: TGTGCCAGCAGTTTAGCGGCAAGAAGTCAGCCCCAGCATTTT. This sequence encodes CASSLAARSQPQHF.

This clonotype was recorded once. The chain carries TRBV15 and TRBJ1-5, with a weak D call TRBD1 (6 bases). The CDR3 contains 14 residues. The germline V gene encodes CDR1 LNHNV and CDR2 YYDKDF (reference sequence). Trimming cost V 1 base and J 7 bases, with 11 bases left between them. DNA of the CDR3: TGTGCCACCAGCAGAGCAGGGGTCGGACAGCCCCAGCATTTT. It encodes CATSRAGVGQPQHF.

The sample holds one count of this clonotype. The V and J genes are TRBV27 and TRBJ1-2, with 9 bases lining up with TRBD1. Trimming removed 6 bases from V and 7 bases from J; junction bases left unmatched: 9. The CDR3 sequence is 14 residues long. Germline CDR1 reads MNHEY; CDR2 reads SMNVEV (reference sequence). CDR3 coding DNA: TGTGCCAGCAGCCCGGGGACAGGGTTGAGTGGCTACACCTTC. Its protein is CASSPGTGLSGYTF.

This clonotype was seen many times. V and J are TRBV7-8 and TRBJ1-6, with a weak D call TRBD1 (6 bases). Germline V CDR1 and CDR2: SGHVS, FQNEAQ. This CDR3 spans 15 amino acids. V lost 0 bases and J lost 6, with 9 bases in between. DNA of the CDR3: TGTGCCAGCAGCTTAGCCGGGACACCTAATTCACCCCTCCACTTT. It specifies CASSLAGTPNSPLHF.

The chain joins TRBV4-1 to TRBJ2-5, with TRBD2 matching 11 bases. The CDR3 loop spans 15 amino acids. The ends lost 7 bases at V and 2 bases at J; junction bases unmatched: 6. Germline CDR1 is MGHRA and CDR2 is YSYEKL. DNA of the CDR3: TGCGCCAGCACCCGGACTAGCGGGTGGCAAGAGACCCAGTACTTC. This codes for CASTRTSGWQETQYF.

Here the CDR3 reads CASSSSGTVSSYEQYF. Here the CDR3 DNA reads TGTGCCAGCAGTTCATCCGGGACGGTGAGCTCCTACGAGCAGTACTTC. The V call is TRBV27, the J call TRBJ2-7; D tentatively fits TRBD1 or TRBD2 (5 bases each). Trimming shortened V by 4 bases and J by 0 bases, and 16 bases separated the two germline ends. The CDR3 sequence is 16 residues long. The germline gives CDR1 MNHEY, CDR2 SMNVEV (reference sequence).

This chain uses TRBV27 with TRBJ1-2, with TRBD1 as a possible D gene (6 bases). The V gene's germline CDR1 is MNHEY and CDR2 SMNVEV (reference sequence). V gave up 10 bases and J gave up 5 bases, with 20 bases separating them. The CDR3 consists of 14 residues. CDR3 in amino acids: CATFNRVTTYGYTF. The CDR3 bases are TGTGCCACTTTCAACAGGGTTACTACTTATGGCTACACCTTC.

V usage is TRBV19 and J usage is TRBJ1-5, with no clear D. The V end was cut by 7 bases, the J end by 0 bases, with 10 bases between. Germline CDR1 LNHDA, CDR2 SQIVND (reference sequence). The CDR3 has 14 amino acids. The CDR3: CASKERYSNQPQHF. The CDR3 nucleotides read TGTGCCAGTAAGGAAAGATATAGCAATCAGCCCCAGCATTTT.

This clonotype showed up just once. J is TRBJ2-3 and V is TRBV4-3, with 14 bases identical to TRBD2. This CDR3 has 19 amino acids. V shed 5 bases, J shed 2 bases, and the junction held 12 bases outside the gene matches. Germline V gene lookup returns CDR1 LGHNA and CDR2 YSLEER. DNA of the CDR3: TGCGCCAGCAGCGTGAGCACTGGGACTAGCGGGGGCCTCACAGATACGCAGTATTTT. Residues: CASSVSTGTSGGLTDTQYF.

The V and J genes are TRBV3-1 and TRBJ2-1, with a tentative D call TRBD2 (7 bases). This CDR3 has 16 amino acids. Germline V gene lookup returns CDR1 LGHDT and CDR2 YNNKEL (reference sequence). Trimming shortened V by 7 bases and J by 8 bases, and 24 bases separated the two germline ends. The CDR3, as DNA: TGTGCCAGCAACAAAAATCCCGCGGGGGCGAGGGATGAGCAGTTCTTC. It translates to CASNKNPAGARDEQFF.

This clonotype was recorded at least ten times. J is TRBJ2-1 and V is TRBV19; 8 nucleotides agree with TRBD1. Germline trimming cut 4 bases from V and 6 bases from J; bases unmatched to any gene: 2. The CDR3 is 13 residues long. Germline loops: CDR1 LNHDA, CDR2 SQIVND (reference sequence). CDR3 residues: CASSRTGPNEQFF. Written as DNA, the CDR3 is TGTGCCAGTAGTAGGACAGGGCCCAATGAGCAGTTCTTC.

A few counts support this clonotype. The chain links TRBV7-8 to TRBJ1-2, with 9 bases that match TRBD1. The CDR3 consists of 13 residues. Germline V gene data show CDR1 as SGHVS and CDR2 as FQNEAQ. V shed 5 bases, J shed 4 bases, and the junction held 2 bases outside the gene matches. Here the CDR3 reads CASSADRGYGYTF. The CDR3, as DNA: TGTGCCAGCAGCGCGGACAGGGGCTATGGCTACACCTTC.